The present T cell receptor beta chain was sequenced within a study of control samples from healthy donors and cancer patients. Trimming cost V 7 bases and J 3 bases, with 12 bases left between them. This CDR3 spans 13 amino acids. Germline V gene data show CDR1 as ENHRY and CDR2 as SYGVKD. Libraries were prepared by immunoSEQ multiplex PCR; TCRdb keeps only in-frame clonotypes and omits some of them. The sample contains about 15,000 clones, 75% to 90% of which appear only once. The chain couples TRBV10-3 to TRBJ1-1; a possible D gene is TRBD1 (5 bases). What was sequenced was PBMCs. The origin of this receptor is a woman between 70 and 85 years old with colorectal cancer. The CDR3 DNA is TGTGCCATCAAAGGGGCAGAAGACACTGAAGCTTTCTTT. Translation gives CAIKGAEDTEAFF.